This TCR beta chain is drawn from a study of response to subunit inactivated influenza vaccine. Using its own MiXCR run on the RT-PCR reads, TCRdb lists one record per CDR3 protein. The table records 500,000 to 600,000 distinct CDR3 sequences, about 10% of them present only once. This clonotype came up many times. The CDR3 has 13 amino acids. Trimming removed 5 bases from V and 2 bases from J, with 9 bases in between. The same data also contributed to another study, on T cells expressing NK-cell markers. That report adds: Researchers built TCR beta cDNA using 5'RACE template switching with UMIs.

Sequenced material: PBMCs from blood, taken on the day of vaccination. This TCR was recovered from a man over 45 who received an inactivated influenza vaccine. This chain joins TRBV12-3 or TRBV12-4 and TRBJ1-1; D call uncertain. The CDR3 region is CASSTAVNTEAFF. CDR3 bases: TGTGCCAGCAGTACGGCGGTCAACACTGAAGCTTTCTTT.